The entry that follows covers one T cell receptor (beta chain) sequence. Its antigen is still unknown. These data belong to a study of shared clonotypes between healthy human individuals. General study results and limits: Collection of samples was limited to blood; tissue repertoires likely differ.

Method: immunoSEQ multiplex PCR; TCRdb's copy keeps in-frame clones and lacks some. This sample has about 1 million clones, with about three quarters found just once. The sequence was obtained from a man younger than 35 in good health. The source material was memory CD4+ T cells sorted from blood. As for subset: CD45RA-negative fraction.

The CDR3 coding sequence is TGTGCCAGTAGTCCCTCACCCCAGCGGGAGGGTTACAATGAGCAGTTCTTC. Translation gives CASSPSPQREGYNEQFF. The V gene is TRBV19, the J gene TRBJ2-1; 10 bases line up with TRBD2. From germline, CDR1 is LNHDA and CDR2 SQIVND (reference sequence). The CDR3 has 17 residues. V trimming: 5 bases; J trimming: 4 bases; junction bases outside the gene matches: 11.